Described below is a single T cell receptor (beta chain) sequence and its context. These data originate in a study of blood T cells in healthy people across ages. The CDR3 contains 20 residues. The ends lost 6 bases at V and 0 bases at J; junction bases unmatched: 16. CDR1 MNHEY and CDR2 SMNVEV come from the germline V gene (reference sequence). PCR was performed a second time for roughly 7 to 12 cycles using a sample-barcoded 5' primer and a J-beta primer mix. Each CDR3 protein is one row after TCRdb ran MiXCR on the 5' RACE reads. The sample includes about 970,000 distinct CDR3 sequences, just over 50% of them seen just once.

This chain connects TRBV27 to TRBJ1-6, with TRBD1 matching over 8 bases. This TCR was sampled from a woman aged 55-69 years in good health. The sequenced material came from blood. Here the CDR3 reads CASSPLPRTGKSSYNSPLHF. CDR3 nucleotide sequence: TGTGCCAGCAGCCCCCTGCCTCGGACAGGGAAAAGCTCCTATAATTCACCCCTCCACTTT.